These 29 T cell receptor beta chains came from one sample sequenced in a study of cytomegalovirus exposure and HLA in healthy donors (dated by TCRdb to 2017 to 2019). The library came from the immunoSEQ multiplex PCR assay. The multiplex PCR relied on a mix of 60 forward primers for TCR Vbeta segments and 13 reverse primers for TCR Jbeta segments. Sourced from immuneACCESS, this table was stored by TCRdb with only in-frame sequences that have V and J called. A share of the clones is absent; for the studies checked, an unresolved V gene accounts for under half, and the remainder has no known explanation. The sample profile shows 150,000 to 200,000 clones; approximately 65% of them were found once. 2.5% to 3.5% of the sample is taken by the ten largest. Specimen: PBMCs. Every receptor here comes from a man aged 40-49 years in good health and CMV-seronegative.

The chain recombines TRBV4-3 with TRBJ2-2; perhaps TRBD1 as D (5 bases). This CDR3 has 16 residues. V was shortened by 0 bases and J by 5 bases, with 13 bases between the two germline ends. Germline V gene sequence: CDR1 LGHNA, CDR2 YSLEER. CDR3 loop: CASSQDGAPSTGELFF. CDR3 coding DNA: TGCGCCAGCAGCCAAGATGGGGCGCCCAGTACCGGGGAGCTGTTTTTT.

Comments on this clone: Mismatch with germline at one junction end may stem from a read error. The gene calls are TRBV6-5 and TRBJ2-1; 12 nucleotides match TRBD2. The CDR3 sequence is 15 residues long. Germline V gene lookup returns CDR1 MNHEY and CDR2 SVGAGI. Written as DNA, the CDR3 is TGTGCCAGCAGTGACTCTAGCGGGGGGGCCAATGAGCAGTTCTTC. Translation: CASSDSSGGANEQFF.

The gene calls are TRBV15 and TRBJ2-3; maybe TRBD1 (5 bases). This CDR3 has 14 amino acids. V was trimmed by 4 bases and J by 2 bases, leaving 10 bases between them. Germline V CDR1 and CDR2: LNHNV, YYDKDF (reference sequence). As DNA, the CDR3 is TGTGCCACCAGCAATTTTGGGGCCACAGATACGCAGTATTTT. Its protein product is CATSNFGATDTQYF.

The sample holds a few counts of this clone. V is TRBV5-1 and J is TRBJ2-7; 7 positions agree with TRBD2. This CDR3 spans 13 amino acids. Germline V gene lookup returns CDR1 SGHRS and CDR2 YFSETQ. Unmatched junction bases numbered 7, after V lost 1 base and J lost 9 bases. Written as DNA, the CDR3 is TGCGCCAGCAGCTTGCTTGGGGAGGGCGGGCAGTACTTC. Translated: CASSLLGEGGQYF.

The rearrangement uses TRBV19 and TRBJ2-1; D is perhaps TRBD1 (5 bases). CDR1 is LNHDA and CDR2 is SQIVND in the germline V gene (reference sequence). The length of the CDR3 is 12 residues. V lost 8 bases and J 4 bases, leaving 9 bases between the germline ends. The CDR3 sequence: CASWGRYNEQFF. The CDR3 DNA reads as TGTGCCAGTTGGGGCCGATACAATGAGCAGTTCTTC.

The genes are TRBV10-3 and TRBJ2-7; 7 bases agree with TRBD2. CDR3 size: 14 residues. Germline CDR1 reads ENHRY; CDR2 reads SYGVKD. Trimming at V came to 5 bases and at J to 6 bases, leaving 10 bases not matched to a gene. CDR3 DNA sequence: TGTGCCATCAGTACCGGGACTAACATCCGCGAGCAGTACTTC. Residues: CAISTGTNIREQYF.

The CDR3 spells CASSDSAGGLGYTF. CDR3 nucleotide sequence: TGTGCCAGCAGTGACTCCGCAGGGGGATTGGGCTACACCTTC. This rearrangement joins TRBV6-4 to TRBJ1-2; the match to TRBD1 covers 7 bases. The germline V gene encodes CDR1 MRHNA and CDR2 SNTAGT. The trim removed 0 bases at V and 8 bases at J, leaving 6 bases unmatched. The CDR3 runs to 14 residues.

The chain uses TRBV11-2 and TRBJ2-7; the D gene is possibly TRBD2 (5 bases). Per the germline V gene, CDR1 is SGHAT and CDR2 is FQNNGV. V shed 1 base and J shed 2 bases, with 15 bases lying between them. The CDR3 contains 16 residues. The CDR3 loop is CASSLGAGTTPYEQYF. The CDR3 region has the DNA TGTGCCAGCAGCTTAGGTGCGGGCACGACTCCCTACGAGCAGTACTTC.

This chain links TRBV6-6 with TRBJ1-2; 9 nucleotides match TRBD1. The junction had 6 bases not matched to a gene; V was cut back by 5 bases and J by 8 bases. The CDR3 runs 13 residues. Germline values: CDR1 MNHNY, CDR2 SVGAGI (reference sequence). The DNA for the CDR3 is TGTGCCAGCAGTGACCGGGACAGGGACGGCTACACCTTC. This codes for CASSDRDRDGYTF.

This clone was seen a few times. The chain couples TRBV9 to TRBJ2-1; 10 bases align to TRBD1. Trimming cost V 3 bases and J 3 bases; bases outside gene matches: 3. This CDR3 is built from 15 residues. Germline V lookup: CDR1 SGDLS, CDR2 YYNGEE. The CDR3 sequence: CASSAWTGGYNEQFF. Written as DNA, the CDR3 is TGTGCCAGCAGCGCCTGGACAGGGGGCTACAATGAGCAGTTCTTC. Full variable domain (outside the CDR3, taken from reference TRBV9 and TRBJ2-1): DSGVTQTPKHLITATGQRVTLRCSPRSGDLSVYWYQQSLDQGLQFLIQYYNGEERAKGNILERFSAQQFPDLHSELNLSSLELGDSALYFCASSAWTGGYNEQFFGPGTRLTVL.

This sequence joins TRBV7-9 and TRBJ2-2; 10 bases match TRBD2. Germline V CDR1 and CDR2: SEHNR, FQNEAQ (reference sequence). The CDR3 extends over 16 amino acids. The trim removed 5 bases at V and 1 base at J, leaving 4 bases unmatched. The CDR3 nucleotides read TGTGCCAGCAGCCTGCGGACTAGCGGGAACACCGGGGAGCTGTTTTTT. Translating gives CASSLRTSGNTGELFF.

The chain employs TRBV30 and TRBJ1-4; TRBD1 might be the D (6 bases). CDR3 length equals 15 residues. V dropped 2 bases and J dropped 2 bases, with 12 bases sitting between them. The V gene's germline CDR1 is GTSNPN and CDR2 SVGIG (reference sequence). CDR3 sequence reads: CAWSRGGGTNEKLFF. CDR3 coding DNA: TGTGCCTGGAGTCGAGGGGGAGGGACTAATGAAAAACTGTTTTTT.

CDR3 protein: CASSYPRQGRRELFF. CDR3 coding DNA: TGTGCCAGCAGCTACCCCCGACAGGGGAGACGGGAGCTGTTTTTT. The V call is TRBV7-2, the J call TRBJ2-2, with 8 bases lining up with TRBD1. The junction had 10 bases not matched to a gene; V was cut back by 4 bases and J by 9 bases. The CDR3 loop spans 15 amino acids. CDR1 and CDR2 (germline): SGHTA, FQGNSA.

This chain joins TRBV7-2 and TRBJ2-5; a weak D match, TRBD1 (5 bases). V lost 4 bases, J lost 0 bases, and 9 bases lay in between. CDR3 length: 14 amino acids. Per germline, CDR1 SGHTA and CDR2 FQGNSA. Written as DNA, the CDR3 is TGTGCCAGCAGCTCGCAGGGATACCAAGAGACCCAGTACTTC. Amino acid sequence: CASSSQGYQETQYF.

J is TRBJ2-7 and V is TRBV7-3, with 13 bases lining up with TRBD2. V lost 0 bases and J lost 3; bases outside the gene matches: 11. CDR3 length equals 19 residues. The germline gives CDR1 SGHTA, CDR2 FQGTGA. In DNA, the CDR3 is TGTGCCAGCAGCTTAACGGGACTAGCGGGACAGAGGGGTGGCTACGAGCAGTACTTC. It is translated as CASSLTGLAGQRGGYEQYF.

This chain connects TRBV28 to TRBJ1-5; D is uncertain. CDR1 is MDHEN, CDR2 SYDVKM, per germline. Trimming cost V 1 base and J 3 bases, with 13 bases left between them. The CDR3 spans 16 residues. CDR3 in DNA: TGTGCCAGCAGTTTATTCCCGGGTCTCGACAATCAGCCCCAGCATTTT. This sequence encodes CASSLFPGLDNQPQHF.

CDR3 sequence: CASSYLAGGTYEQYF. The CDR3 nucleotides are TGTGCCAGCAGTTACTTAGCGGGGGGGACCTACGAGCAGTACTTC. The chain uses TRBV28 and TRBJ2-7, with 11 bases lining up with TRBD2. The junction had 4 bases not matched to a gene; V was cut back by 4 bases and J by 2 bases. The CDR3 runs 15 residues. Germline V gene data show CDR1 as MDHEN and CDR2 as SYDVKM.

This sequence joins TRBV5-4 and TRBJ2-2; a weak D match, TRBD2 (5 bases). The V gene lost 5 bases and the J gene lost 0 bases, with 14 bases spanning the gap. This CDR3 is built from 16 residues. Germline V gene sequence: CDR1 SGHNT, CDR2 YYREEE (reference sequence). CDR3 sequence: CASRDLRAANTGELFF. CDR3 nucleotide sequence: TGTGCCAGCAGAGATCTGCGGGCCGCGAACACCGGGGAGCTGTTTTTT.

This chain connects TRBV5-5 to TRBJ2-7, with D perhaps TRBD2 (6 bases). Germline CDR1 is SGHKS and CDR2 is YYEKEE (reference sequence). This CDR3 region has 14 residues. V was clipped by 0 bases and J by 6 bases, with 13 bases between them. The CDR3 bases are TGTGCCAGCAGCTTGGGGGGACTTCAACGCGAGCAGTACTTC. Protein product: CASSLGGLQREQYF.

This clone was picked up a small number of times. CDR3 DNA: TGTGCCTGGAGTGTAAGCGGGGAGCAGTACTTC. Translated: CAWSVSGEQYF. The chain has TRBV30 and TRBJ2-7; D is possibly TRBD2 (6 bases). This CDR3 spans 11 amino acids. V lost 0 bases to trimming and J lost 7 bases, with 7 bases between them. The germline V gene encodes CDR1 GTSNPN and CDR2 SVGIG (reference sequence).

This clone turned up a few times. The chain recombines TRBV5-6 with TRBJ2-1; maybe TRBD1 (6 bases). Trimming took off 1 base at V and 6 bases at J, with 17 bases between the two ends. The germline V gene encodes CDR1 SGHDT and CDR2 YYEEEE. The CDR3 extends over 16 amino acids. Here the CDR3 reads CASSLNLGASSNEQFF. The CDR3 DNA reads as TGTGCCAGCAGCTTGAATTTGGGGGCGTCTAGCAATGAGCAGTTCTTC.

V and J are TRBV18 and TRBJ2-3; D may be TRBD2 (6 bases). Trimming left V 1 base short and J 1 base short, with 6 bases between. The CDR3 consists of 14 residues. Germline CDR1 KGHSH, CDR2 LQKENI. As DNA, the CDR3 is TGTGCCAGCTCACCACGGGGGGGCACAGATACGCAGTATTTT. Its protein is CASSPRGGTDTQYF.

This clone was picked up one time. The V gene is TRBV30, the J gene TRBJ2-7; possibly TRBD2 for D (5 bases). The CDR3 length is 13 residues. The V end lost 1 base, the J end lost 4 bases, and 11 bases lay between the germline ends. Germline CDR1 and CDR2: GTSNPN and SVGIG (reference sequence). The CDR3 DNA sequence: TGTGCCTGGAGTGCGGGGAGTAAGTACGAGCAGTACTTC. The encoded protein is CAWSAGSKYEQYF. Using reference TRBV30 and TRBJ2-7 for the parts outside the CDR3, the full variable domain is SQTIHQWPATLVQPVGSPLSLECTVEGTSNPNLYWYRQAAGRGLQLLFYSVGIGQISSEVPQNLSASRPQDRQFILSSKKLLLSDSGFYLCAWSAGSKYEQYFGPGTRLTVT.

This chain links TRBV19 with TRBJ1-1, with D possibly TRBD1 on 5 matching bases. V was cut by 3 bases and J by 7 bases, with 9 bases left in between. Germline V gives CDR1 LNHDA, CDR2 SQIVND (reference sequence). The CDR3 is 12 residues long. The CDR3 sequence is CASSMGHNEAFF. The CDR3 DNA is TGTGCCAGTAGTATGGGGCATAATGAAGCTTTCTTT.

CDR3 sequence (DNA): TGTGCCAGCAGCTCCAGACAGGGCTACAATGAGCAGTTCTTC. Protein sequence: CASSSRQGYNEQFF. The gene calls are TRBV7-2 and TRBJ2-1; 7 bases map to TRBD1. Trimming took 4 bases from V and 3 from J; bases not matched to a gene: 3. The CDR3 sequence is 14 residues long. Germline V gives CDR1 SGHTA, CDR2 FQGNSA.

The gene calls are TRBV7-2 and TRBJ2-7, with D possibly TRBD2 on 6 matching bases. V was clipped by 5 bases and J by 2 bases, with 16 bases between them. The CDR3 sequence is 15 residues long. Germline V gives CDR1 SGHTA, CDR2 FQGNSA. CDR3 in DNA: TGTGCCAGCAGCACCCTGGCTAGCGTGGCCTACGAGCAGTACTTC. The encoded protein is CASSTLASVAYEQYF.

The chain carries TRBV10-2 and TRBJ2-3, with D hard to call. This CDR3 is built from 13 residues. Trimming shortened V by 0 bases and J by 7 bases, and 8 bases separated the two germline ends. CDR1 and CDR2 (germline): WSHSY, SAAADI. For the CDR3, the DNA is TGCGCCAGCAGTGAGTCCCAGACTTATACGCAGTATTTT. The encoded protein is CASSESQTYTQYF.

This clone was picked up one time. The V gene is TRBV7-9, the J gene TRBJ1-2, with 7 bases lining up with TRBD1. Germline CDR1 and CDR2: SEHNR and FQNEAQ (reference sequence). This CDR3 has 13 residues. Unmatched junction bases numbered 2, after V lost 3 bases and J lost 4 bases. The CDR3 DNA sequence: TGTGCCAGCAGCTTGCAGGGGGGCTATGGCTACACCTTC. Protein sequence: CASSLQGGYGYTF. Supplemented by reference TRBV7-9 and TRBJ1-2, the full variable domain reads DTGVSQNPRHKITKRGQNVTFRCDPISEHNRLYWYRQTLGQGPEFLTYFQNEAQLEKSRLLSDRFSAERPKGSFSTLEIQRTEQGDSAMYLCASSLQGGYGYTFGSGTRLTVV.

The chain has TRBV28 and TRBJ1-1; possible D gene TRBD1, 6 bases. This CDR3 is built from 15 residues. V shed 3 bases and J shed 3 bases, with 14 bases lying between them. Germline V gene lookup returns CDR1 MDHEN and CDR2 SYDVKM. The CDR3 loop is CASSLAGAKDTEAFF. CDR3 DNA sequence: TGTGCCAGCAGTTTGGCAGGGGCTAAAGACACTGAAGCTTTCTTT.